Listed below are T cell receptor beta chains from one sample, sequenced in a study of blood T cell repertoires in COVID-19. Assay used: immunoSEQ multiplex PCR; TCRdb lists only in-frame clones, some missing. The top ten hold approximately 2% of the sample, which has a few hundred thousand clones, 88% seen once. Sequenced material: PBMCs or T cells enriched from blood (not recorded which). These receptor sequences come from a woman aged 55 to 70 in a cohort exposed to, infected with or recovered from COVID-19 (not recorded which). Each CDR3 is given with its conserved first and last residue. A D gene is named only where the DNA matches it firmly. Clone size is not always given. Where it is, it says once, few, many or a class for expanded clones.

v_gene	d_gene	j_gene	abundance	CDR3nt	CDR3aa
TRBV30	.	TRBJ2-5	.	TGTGCCTGGAGTGTGGAGGGTTCGACCCAGTACTTC	CAWSVEGSTQYF
TRBV27	.	TRBJ1-2	once	TGTGCCAGCAGTTTCAAGGAGACCTATGGCTACACCTTC	CASSFKETYGYTF
TRBV24-1	TRBD2	TRBJ2-5	.	TGTGCCACCAGTGGCGGGGCTAGCGGGAACCAAGAGACCCAGTACTTC	CATSGGASGNQETQYF
TRBV27	.	TRBJ1-5	.	TGTGCCAGCAGCCCAATTGCGGGGGCTAATCAGCCCCAGCATTTT	CASSPIAGANQPQHF
TRBV28	.	TRBJ2-1	.	TGTGCCAGCAGTCCCCCTAGCGAGCCCTACAATGAGCAGTTCTTC	CASSPPSEPYNEQFF
TRBV11-2	TRBD2	TRBJ2-1	.	TGTGCCAGCAGCTTAGATCTGACTAGCGGGAGGTACCATGAGCAGTTCTTC	CASSLDLTSGRYHEQFF
TRBV6-5	.	TRBJ1-1	.	TGTGCCAGCAGGGGGCCGCACACTGAAGCTTTCTTT	CASRGPHTEAFF
TRBV12-3/TRBV12-4	.	TRBJ2-7	.	TGTGCCAGCAGTTTGGCCGAATCCTACGAGCAGTACTTC	CASSLAESYEQYF
TRBV2	TRBD1	TRBJ1-1	once	TGTGCCAGTAACGCCAGGGGGACGTACCCTGAAGCTTTCTTT	CASNARGTYPEAFF
TRBV19	TRBD1	TRBJ2-5	.	TGTGCCAGTAGTATATCTATCACCGGGACAGGGTTTTTAGAGACCCAGTACTTC	CASSISITGTGFLETQYF
TRBV6-5	TRBD2	TRBJ2-1	.	TGTGCCAGCAGGGGAGGGACTAGTCGATCCGGTGAGCAGTTCTTC	CASRGGTSRSGEQFF
TRBV11-2	.	TRBJ2-1	.	TGTGCCAGCGGTACTAGGCCCACGGAGCAGTTCTTC	CASGTRPTEQFF
TRBV19	.	TRBJ2-7	.	TGTGCCAGTAGTATAGGGTTAGGACTACGAGGCCCTTACGAGCAGTACTTC	CASSIGLGLRGPYEQYF
TRBV3-1/TRBV3-2	TRBD2	TRBJ2-3	.	TGTGCCAGCAGCATAACTAGCGGGCGCACAGATACGCAGTATTTT	CASSITSGRTDTQYF
TRBV21-1	.	TRBJ2-2	.	TGTGCCAGCAGCACTAGCGGGAGGGTCTCCGGGGAGCTGTTTTTT	CASSTSGRVSGELFF
TRBV12-3/TRBV12-4	TRBD1	TRBJ1-5	.	TGTGCCAGTAGGACAGGGGATCAGCCCCAGCATTTT	CASRTGDQPQHF
TRBV7-2	TRBD1	TRBJ2-5	.	TGTGCCAGCAGCAAGGACAGGTTAGGGGAGACCCAGTACTTC	CASSKDRLGETQYF
TRBV28	.	TRBJ1-4	.	TGTGCCAGCCGTGGCGGGGGCCTTAATGAAAAACTGTTTTTT	CASRGGGLNEKLFF
TRBV28	TRBD2	TRBJ2-7	.	TGTGCCAGCAGTTTGATGGGGGGGACCTACGAGCAGTACTTC	CASSLMGGTYEQYF
TRBV28	.	TRBJ1-5	.	TGTGCCAGCAGTTCGGGGGGGTTTAGCAATCAGCCCCAGCATTTT	CASSSGGFSNQPQHF
TRBV18	.	TRBJ1-5	.	TGTGCCAGCTTGCCCCCGGGGTATAGCAATCAGCCCCAGCATTTT	CASLPPGYSNQPQHF
TRBV30	.	TRBJ1-2	few	TGTGCCTGGAGTGTACAGCAGGGATCAGGTGGCTACACCTTC	CAWSVQQGSGGYTF
TRBV28	TRBD1	TRBJ1-1	.	TGTGCCAGCAGACCTCAGGGGGCAGCTTCCTTTGGGGTGTCTTTCTTT	CASRPQGAASFGVSFF
TRBV11-2	.	TRBJ1-1	.	TGTGCCAGCAGCTCCGACAGGTTCCGCCGAGCTTTCTTT	CASSSDRFRRAFF
TRBV30	.	TRBJ1-3	.	TGTGCCTGGAGTGTCCAGGGGTTGGGAAACACCATATATTTT	CAWSVQGLGNTIYF
TRBV28	TRBD1	TRBJ1-3	.	TGTGCCAGCAGCGGATCAGGGGGCGAAGGAAACACCATATATTTT	CASSGSGGEGNTIYF
TRBV10-3	.	TRBJ1-3	once	TGTGCCATCAGTGCAGGGGCGATAGTTGGAAACACCATATATTTT	CAISAGAIVGNTIYF
TRBV2	TRBD1	TRBJ2-5	.	TGTGCCAGCAGTTACCAACAGGGGGCCGAGACCCAGTACTTC	CASSYQQGAETQYF
TRBV4-1	TRBD2	TRBJ2-2	.	TGCGCCAGCAGCCGGGAGGGTTTGGCGACCGGGGAGCTGTTTTTT	CASSREGLATGELFF
TRBV11-1	.	TRBJ2-2	.	TGTGCCAGCAAGGTCGCGGGGGGGGAGCTGTTTTTT	CASKVAGGELFF
TRBV19	TRBD1	TRBJ2-7	.	TGTGCCAGTACAGAGGGGGCGAACGGTCCCCACGAGCAGTACTTC	CASTEGANGPHEQYF
TRBV30	.	TRBJ1-1	.	TGTGCCTGGGCCCGACAGATAAACACTGAAGCTTTCTTT	CAWARQINTEAFF
TRBV7-9	TRBD2	TRBJ2-1	once	TGTGCCAGCAGCTTTGCGGGACTAGTCACTGATGAGCAGTTCTTC	CASSFAGLVTDEQFF
TRBV19	.	TRBJ1-5	.	TGTGCCAGTAGTATTGGGCAGGGTTATCAGCCCCAGCATTTT	CASSIGQGYQPQHF
TRBV5-1	TRBD1	TRBJ1-1	few	TGCGCCAGCAGACCTACAGATGGACAGGGTCGGAACACTGAAGCTTTCTTT	CASRPTDGQGRNTEAFF
TRBV6-6	.	TRBJ2-5	.	TGTGCCAGCAGTTACTCCGCGGAGCAAGAGACCCAGTACTTC	CASSYSAEQETQYF
TRBV5-1	.	TRBJ2-5	.	TGCGCCAGCAGCTTGGTATTAGGGGGTCCGGAGACCCAGTACTTC	CASSLVLGGPETQYF
TRBV10-3	.	TRBJ2-5	.	TGTGCCATCAGTGAGCGGGAGACCCAGTACTTC	CAISERETQYF
TRBV5-1	TRBD1	TRBJ2-7	.	TGCGCCAGCAGCCGCGACAGGGGCCAGAGGGAGCAGTACTTC	CASSRDRGQREQYF
TRBV29-1	.	TRBJ2-1	.	TGCAGCGGTAAAGGAGGCCCTAGCTCCTACAATGAGCAGTTCTTC	CSGKGGPSSYNEQFF
TRBV19	.	TRBJ2-1	.	TGTGCCAGTATGACAGGTGGGACCTACAATGAGCAGTTCTTC	CASMTGGTYNEQFF
TRBV27	.	TRBJ2-7	.	TGTGCCAGCAGTCACTCAGTGGGCACCCGCACCTACGAGCAGTACTTC	CASSHSVGTRTYEQYF
TRBV28	.	TRBJ2-7	.	TGTGCCAGCAGTGAGTTAGTAGGGGATTCCTACGAGCAGTACTTC	CASSELVGDSYEQYF
TRBV28	.	TRBJ1-1	.	TGTGCCACCCGGCGGATGAACACTGAAGCTTTCTTT	CATRRMNTEAFF
TRBV23-1	.	TRBJ2-7	.	TGCGCCAGCAGTCTACCTTGGACAGACAAAATACACGGGGAGCAGTACTTC	CASSLPWTDKIHGEQYF
TRBV6-5	TRBD1	TRBJ2-7	.	TGTGCCAGCAGTTACTCGATTACAGGGGGCCATGGGGAGCAGTACTTC	CASSYSITGGHGEQYF
TRBV19	.	TRBJ1-5	.	TGTGCCAGTAGTTCCGGCCCGGGACAAAGACCGCTCCGCAATCAGCCCCAGCATTTT	CASSSGPGQRPLRNQPQHF
TRBV5-1	TRBD1	TRBJ1-4	.	TGCGCCAGCAGCTCGGGGACAGGGGCAACTAATGAAAAACTGTTTTTT	CASSSGTGATNEKLFF
TRBV7-6	.	TRBJ2-4	.	TGTGCCAGCAGCAGAGGAAGCATTCAGTACTTC	CASSRGSIQYF
TRBV28	.	TRBJ2-7	.	TGTGCCAGCAGTTCCCCTGCGGGGTTAGGCTCCTACGAGCAGTACTTC	CASSSPAGLGSYEQYF
TRBV11-3	.	TRBJ2-5	.	TGTGCCAGCAGCTTAAGCGGGCAAGAGACCCAGTACTTC	CASSLSGQETQYF
TRBV28	TRBD2	TRBJ2-1	.	TGTGCCAGCAGCTCTCCGTCTAGCGGGAACAATGAGCAGTTCTTC	CASSSPSSGNNEQFF
TRBV30	.	TRBJ1-1	.	TGTGCCTGGAATGCCAGGACTGAAGCTTTCTTT	CAWNARTEAFF
TRBV27	TRBD1	TRBJ2-7	.	TGTGCCAGCAGTTTATCCTCCAGGCCAGCCGCAGGGGGGCAGTACTTC	CASSLSSRPAAGGQYF
TRBV14	TRBD1	TRBJ1-2	.	TGTGCCAGCAGCCTCGACAGGGGGCGAGGCTACACCTTC	CASSLDRGRGYTF
TRBV18	TRBD2	TRBJ2-1	.	TGTGCCAGCTCCTCGTGGACTAGCGGGAGCTATGAGCAGTTCTTC	CASSSWTSGSYEQFF
TRBV12-3/TRBV12-4	.	TRBJ2-1	.	TGTGCCAGCAGCTCACAGGGAGACAATGAGCAGTTCTTC	CASSSQGDNEQFF
TRBV6-5	TRBD1	TRBJ1-1	.	TGTGCCAGCAGACTCGCAGGGGGCACTGAAGCTTTCTTT	CASRLAGGTEAFF
TRBV5-1	.	TRBJ1-5	.	TGCGCCAGCAGCTTAGACAGCGATAGCAATCAGCCCCAGCATTTT	CASSLDSDSNQPQHF
TRBV7-9	.	TRBJ2-7	.	TGTGCCAGCAGCTTAGTTCAGGGAACCTACGAGCAGTACTTC	CASSLVQGTYEQYF